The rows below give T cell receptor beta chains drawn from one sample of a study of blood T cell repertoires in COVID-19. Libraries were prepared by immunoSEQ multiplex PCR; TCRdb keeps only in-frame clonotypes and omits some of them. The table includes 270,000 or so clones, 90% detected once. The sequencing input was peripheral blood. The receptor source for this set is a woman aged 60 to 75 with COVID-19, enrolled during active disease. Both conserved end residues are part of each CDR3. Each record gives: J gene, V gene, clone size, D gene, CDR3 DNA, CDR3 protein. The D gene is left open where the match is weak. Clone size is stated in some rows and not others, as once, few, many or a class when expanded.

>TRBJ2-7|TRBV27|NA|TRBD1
TGTGCCAGCAGTTTAAGACAGGGGCGCTCCTACGAGCAGTACTTC
CASSLRQGRSYEQYF
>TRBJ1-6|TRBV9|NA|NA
TGTGCCAGCAGACAGGGTCAAGCCAATTCACCCCTCCACTTT
CASRQGQANSPLHF
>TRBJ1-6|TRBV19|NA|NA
TGTGCCAGTAGGTGGCAGGTCCAAAATAATTCACCCCTCCACTTT
CASRWQVQNNSPLHF
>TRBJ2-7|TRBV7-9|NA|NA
TGTGCCAGCAGTTCGGACGGACTCGGCTACGAGCAGTACTTC
CASSSDGLGYEQYF
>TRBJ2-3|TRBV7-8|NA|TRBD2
TGTGCCAGCAGCTTAGGCTTGCGGGGGGTGGGAGATACGCAGTATTTT
CASSLGLRGVGDTQYF
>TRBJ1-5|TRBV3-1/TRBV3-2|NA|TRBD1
TGTGCCAGCAGCCTAACAGAGGGGGCAGGACAGCCCCAGCATTTT
CASSLTEGAGQPQHF
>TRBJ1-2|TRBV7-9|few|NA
TGTGCCAGCAGCTTAGGTAGTGGGGGCAGAGGCTACACCTTC
CASSLGSGGRGYTF
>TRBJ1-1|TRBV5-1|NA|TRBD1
TGCGCCAGCAGCCCCGGGACAGGGAACCCTGAAGCTTTCTTT
CASSPGTGNPEAFF
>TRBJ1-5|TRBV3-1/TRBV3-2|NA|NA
TGTGCCAGCAGCCAAGGGTCTTCGGATCAGCCCCAGCATTTT
CASSQGSSDQPQHF
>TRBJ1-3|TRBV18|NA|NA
TGTGCCAGCTCACCACGGGGAGCTGGAAACACCATATATTTT
CASSPRGAGNTIYF
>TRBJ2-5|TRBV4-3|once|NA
TGCGCCAGCAGCCAGGACTATTTTGGGCAAGAGACCCAGTACTTC
CASSQDYFGQETQYF
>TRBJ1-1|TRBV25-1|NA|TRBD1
TGTGCCAGCAGCCCTCTGGGACAGCTCACTGAAGCTTTCTTT
CASSPLGQLTEAFF
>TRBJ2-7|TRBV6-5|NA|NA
TGTGCCAGCAGTAACGATTTTGAAGGCGGGCGCGAGCAGTACTTC
CASSNDFEGGREQYF
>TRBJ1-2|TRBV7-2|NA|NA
TGTGCCAGCAGCCCCCGACAGCTAAAACACTATGGCTACACCTTC
CASSPRQLKHYGYTF
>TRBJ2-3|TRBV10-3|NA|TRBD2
TGTGCCATCAGGACCGGGACTAGCGGTTTGACAGATACGCAGTATTTT
CAIRTGTSGLTDTQYF
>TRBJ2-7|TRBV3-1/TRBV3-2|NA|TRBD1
TGTGCCAGCAGCCGGTTTACAGGGGACTACGAGCAGTACTTC
CASSRFTGDYEQYF
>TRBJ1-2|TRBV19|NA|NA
TGTGCCAGTAGTAGGAGGGACTATGGCTACACCTTC
CASSRRDYGYTF
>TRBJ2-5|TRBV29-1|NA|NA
TGCAGCGTTGAGGAACAGGGGACCCAGTACTTC
CSVEEQGTQYF
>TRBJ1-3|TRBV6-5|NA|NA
TGTGCCAGCAGTCAGCGGAGCGGAAACACCATATATTTT
CASSQRSGNTIYF
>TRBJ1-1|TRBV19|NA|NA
TGTGCCAGTTTCAATACAGGACGGGTGAACACTGAAGCTTTCTTT
CASFNTGRVNTEAFF
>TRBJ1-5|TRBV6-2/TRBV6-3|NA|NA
TGTGCCAGCAGTTACCGCTTCGACAGTCTTAGCAATCAGCCCCAGCATTTT
CASSYRFDSLSNQPQHF
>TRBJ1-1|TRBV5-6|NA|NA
TGTGCCAGCAGCTTGAGGGGACTGGGCACTGAAGCTTTCTTT
CASSLRGLGTEAFF
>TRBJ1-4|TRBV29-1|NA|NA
TGCAGCGTTGAAGATCTCGGGACTAGGGAAAAACTGTTTTTT
CSVEDLGTREKLFF
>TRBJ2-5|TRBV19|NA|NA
TGTGCCAGTAGTGGGGGGATCGGGGAGACCCAGTACTTC
CASSGGIGETQYF
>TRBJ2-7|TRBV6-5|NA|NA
TGTGCCAGCAGCTATCGGGGTTCGACCTACGAGCAGTACTTC
CASSYRGSTYEQYF
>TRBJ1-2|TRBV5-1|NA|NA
TGCGCCAGCAGCTTAGGGACCTCGGGAGGGGGCTACACCTTC
CASSLGTSGGGYTF
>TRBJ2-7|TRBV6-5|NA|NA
TGTGCCAGCAGTTACCTGGACAAACCCTACGAGCAGTACTTC
CASSYLDKPYEQYF
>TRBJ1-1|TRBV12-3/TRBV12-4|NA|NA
TGTGCCAGCAGTTTAGTAGTCACTGAAGCTTTCTTT
CASSLVVTEAFF
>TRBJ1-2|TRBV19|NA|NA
TGTGCCAGTAGCAGACTCTATGGCTACACCTTC
CASSRLYGYTF
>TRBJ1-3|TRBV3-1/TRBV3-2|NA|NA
TGTGCCAGCAGCCAAGCGGGTCCCCTTGGAAACACCATATATTTT
CASSQAGPLGNTIYF
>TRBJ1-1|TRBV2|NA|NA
TGTGCCAGCAGCTATCAGGAGGGCACTGAAGCTTTCTTT
CASSYQEGTEAFF
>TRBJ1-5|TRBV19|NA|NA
TGTGCCAGTAGTATAGTGGAGAGCAATCAGCCCCAGCATTTT
CASSIVESNQPQHF
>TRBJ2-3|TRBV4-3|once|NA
TGCGCCAGCAGCCAAGAAAGCCACAGCACAGATACGCAGTATTTT
CASSQESHSTDTQYF
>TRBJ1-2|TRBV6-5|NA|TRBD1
TGTGCCAGCAGCTCGGACAGGGTGAGCGGCTACACCTTC
CASSSDRVSGYTF
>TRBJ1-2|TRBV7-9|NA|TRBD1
TGTGCCAGCAGCCGACAGGGTATCAACTATGGCTACACCTTC
CASSRQGINYGYTF
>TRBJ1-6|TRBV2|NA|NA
TGTGCCAGCAGTCGGGACATCGCGAGACCCCTCCACTTT
CASSRDIARPLHF